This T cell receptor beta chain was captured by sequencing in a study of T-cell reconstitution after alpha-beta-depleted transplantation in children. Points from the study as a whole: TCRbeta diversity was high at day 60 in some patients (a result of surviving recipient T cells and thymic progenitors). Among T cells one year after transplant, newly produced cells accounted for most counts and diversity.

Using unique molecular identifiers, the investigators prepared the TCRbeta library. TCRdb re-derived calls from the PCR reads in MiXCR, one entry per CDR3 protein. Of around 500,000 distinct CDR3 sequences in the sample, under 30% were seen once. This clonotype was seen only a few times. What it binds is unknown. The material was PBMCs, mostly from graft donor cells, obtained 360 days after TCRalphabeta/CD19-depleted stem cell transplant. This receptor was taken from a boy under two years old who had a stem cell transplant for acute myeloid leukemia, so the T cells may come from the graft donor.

DNA of the CDR3: TGCAGCGTCCCGACGGGGCTCTCCTACAATGAGCAGTTCTTC. Translation gives CSVPTGLSYNEQFF. V usage is TRBV29-1 and J usage is TRBJ2-1; TRBD1 or TRBD2 may be the D gene (5 bases each). The germline V and J ends were trimmed by 6 bases and 0 bases, with 12 bases remaining between them. CDR1 is SQVTM and CDR2 is ANQGSEA in the germline V gene. CDR3 length equals 14 residues.